The 2 T cell receptor beta chains below all came from one sample that was sequenced in a study of T cell clonality in common variable immunodeficiency (dated by TCRdb to 2013 to 2016). Study-wide findings and limitations: CVID TCRbeta sequences reportedly showed fewer deletions and N-nucleotide insertions and lacked highly modified clones with 13 or more V deletions.

The library was obtained by the immunoSEQ multiplex PCR assay. TCRdb mirrors the immuneACCESS table, restricted to in-frame sequences. Some clones are absent from its copies; in checked studies, under half trace to an unresolved V gene, and the reason for the others is unknown. The table gives 25,000 to 30,000 clones for this sample, with none occurring only once. The ten largest clones capture 20% to 25% of the sample. Antigens of these TCRs are unknown. Source material: peripheral blood mononuclear cells. The receptors come from a human donor with common variable immunodeficiency.

This clone was detected ten times or more. The CDR3 goes on 3 residues after the read ends, and that part is filled in from the germline J gene. The chain links TRBV6-2 or TRBV6-3 to TRBJ2-2; D remains ambiguous. Germline V gene lookup returns CDR1 MNHEY and CDR2 SVGEGT. The CDR3 sequence is 13 residues long. V lost 9 bases to trimming and J lost 0 bases, with 8 bases between them. The CDR3 sequence: CASTTANTGELFF. Incomplete CDR3 DNA: TGTGCCAGTACCACGGCGAACACCGGGGAG.

A few counts support this clone. The CDR3 is cut off 3 residues early in the read; its end comes from the germline J gene. The same CDR3 is also encoded by other DNA sequences in this sample. The chain links TRBV7-2 to TRBJ2-5; 9 positions agree with TRBD2. The CDR3 extends over 15 amino acids. V shed 0 bases and J 5 bases; nucleotides not matched to a gene: 4. Germline V gene sequence: CDR1 SGHTA, CDR2 FQGNSA. The chain's CDR3 is CASSLARGGGETQYF. CDR3 bases read: TGTGCCAGCAGCTTAGCGCGGGGGGGCGGGGAGACC.